This TCR beta chain was sequenced in a study of blood T cell repertoires in COVID-19. Study at large: The United States, Italy and Spain supplied acute and convalescent COVID-19 samples.

Trimming cost V 0 bases and J 7 bases, with 10 bases left between them. The CDR3 contains 13 residues. In germline, CDR1 is SGHDT, CDR2 YYEEEE. Some clones are missing from TCRdb's copy, which holds only in-frame ones; the method was immunoSEQ multiplex PCR. In the table there are around 230,000 clones, more than 80% of which are singletons. The source is a woman between 40 and 50 years old with acute COVID-19. Sample: PBMCs or T cells enriched from blood (not recorded which). This chain uses TRBV5-6 with TRBJ1-2; the D is unclear. The CDR3 is CASSLGREAGYTF. In DNA, the CDR3 is TGTGCCAGCAGCTTGGGGAGGGAGGCTGGCTACACCTTC.